The subject of this entry is one TCR beta chain. The sample comes from a study of control samples from healthy donors and cancer patients. The germline V gene encodes CDR1 LGHDT and CDR2 YNNKEL (reference sequence). This CDR3 spans 14 amino acids. Deletions cut 3 bases from V and 2 bases from J, with 11 bases between. The data were produced by immunoSEQ multiplex PCR, yet TCRdb's version contains in-frame clones alone and is incomplete. Counted here are tens of thousands of clones, around 78% occurring once; the ten biggest clones make up 45% to 50%. J is TRBJ2-7 and V is TRBV3-1 (or the pseudogene TRBV3-2), with D maybe TRBD2 (6 bases). Sequencing used blood. The TCR comes from a man in his 60s in good health. The CDR3 DNA sequence: TGTGCCAGCAGCCAGCTAGCGCTAACCTACGAGCAGTACTTC. Amino acid sequence: CASSQLALTYEQYF.